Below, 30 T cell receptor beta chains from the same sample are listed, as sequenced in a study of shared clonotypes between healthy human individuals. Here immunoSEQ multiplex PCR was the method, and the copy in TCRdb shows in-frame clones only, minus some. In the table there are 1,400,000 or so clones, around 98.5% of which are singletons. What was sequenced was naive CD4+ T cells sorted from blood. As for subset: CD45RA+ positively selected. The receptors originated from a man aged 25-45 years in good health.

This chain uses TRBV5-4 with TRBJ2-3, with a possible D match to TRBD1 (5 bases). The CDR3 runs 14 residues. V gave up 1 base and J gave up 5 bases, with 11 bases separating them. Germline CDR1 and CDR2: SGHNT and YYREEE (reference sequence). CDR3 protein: CASSLKQGGDTQYF. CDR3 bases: TGTGCCAGCAGCTTGAAGCAGGGCGGAGATACGCAGTATTTT. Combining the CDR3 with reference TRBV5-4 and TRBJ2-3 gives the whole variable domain ETGVTQSPTHLIKTRGQQVTLRCSSQSGHNTVSWYQQALGQGPQFIFQYYREEENGRGNFPPRFSGLQFPNYSSELNVNALELDDSALYLCASSLKQGGDTQYFGPGTRLTVL.

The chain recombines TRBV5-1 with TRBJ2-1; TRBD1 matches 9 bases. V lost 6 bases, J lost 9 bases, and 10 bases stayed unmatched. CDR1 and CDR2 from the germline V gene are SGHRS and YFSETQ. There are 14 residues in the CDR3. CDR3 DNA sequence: TGCGCCAGCACCCCCGGGACAGGGAAGAGTGAGCAGTTCTTC. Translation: CASTPGTGKSEQFF.

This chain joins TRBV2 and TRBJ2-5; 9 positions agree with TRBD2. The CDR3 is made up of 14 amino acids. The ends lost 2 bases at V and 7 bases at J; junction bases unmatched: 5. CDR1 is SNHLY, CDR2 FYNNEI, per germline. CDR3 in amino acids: CASSEPSGMGTQYF. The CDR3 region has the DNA TGTGCCAGCAGTGAACCTAGCGGGATGGGGACCCAGTACTTC.

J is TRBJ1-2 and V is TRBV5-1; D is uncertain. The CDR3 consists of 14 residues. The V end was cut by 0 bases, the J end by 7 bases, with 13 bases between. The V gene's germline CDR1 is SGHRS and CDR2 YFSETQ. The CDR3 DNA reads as TGCGCCAGCAGCTTGGCCAACACCGCGCTTGGCTACACCTTC. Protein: CASSLANTALGYTF.

The CDR3 DNA follows: TGTGCCAGTAGTTTAACGACAGTTCCCTACGAGCAGTACTTC. It yields the protein CASSLTTVPYEQYF. J is TRBJ2-7 and V is TRBV19; a weak D match, TRBD1 (5 bases). V dropped 5 bases and J dropped 2 bases, with 13 bases sitting between them. Germline V CDR1 and CDR2: LNHDA, SQIVND (reference sequence). CDR3 size: 14 residues.

This CDR3 is CASSSRTATNEQYF. The DNA for the CDR3 is TGCGCCAGCAGCTCCAGGACGGCCACGAACGAGCAGTACTTC. The chain couples TRBV5-1 to TRBJ2-7; D remains ambiguous. This CDR3 is 14 amino acids long. V was shortened by 3 bases and J by 5 bases, with 15 bases between the two germline ends. Germline CDR1 and CDR2: SGHRS and YFSETQ.

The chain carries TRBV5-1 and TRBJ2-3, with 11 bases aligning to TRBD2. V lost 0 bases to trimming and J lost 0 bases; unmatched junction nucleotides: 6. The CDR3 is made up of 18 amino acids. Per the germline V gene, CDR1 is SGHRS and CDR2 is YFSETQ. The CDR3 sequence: CASSLGLAGGRSTDTQYF. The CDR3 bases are TGCGCCAGCAGCTTGGGGCTAGCGGGAGGTAGGAGCACAGATACGCAGTATTTT.

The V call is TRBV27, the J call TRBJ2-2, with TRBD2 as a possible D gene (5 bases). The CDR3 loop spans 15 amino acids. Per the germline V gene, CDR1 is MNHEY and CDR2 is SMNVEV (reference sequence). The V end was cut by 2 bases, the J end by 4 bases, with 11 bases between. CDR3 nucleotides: TGTGCCAGCAGTTTACTCGGGGTTATCACCGGGGAGCTGTTTTTT. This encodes CASSLLGVITGELFF.

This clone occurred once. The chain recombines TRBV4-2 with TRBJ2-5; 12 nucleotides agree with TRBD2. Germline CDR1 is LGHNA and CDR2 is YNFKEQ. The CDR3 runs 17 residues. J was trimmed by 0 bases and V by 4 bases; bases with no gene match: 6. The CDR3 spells CASSRGLAGQYQETQYF. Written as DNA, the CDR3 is TGTGCCAGCAGCCGCGGACTAGCGGGACAGTACCAAGAGACCCAGTACTTC.

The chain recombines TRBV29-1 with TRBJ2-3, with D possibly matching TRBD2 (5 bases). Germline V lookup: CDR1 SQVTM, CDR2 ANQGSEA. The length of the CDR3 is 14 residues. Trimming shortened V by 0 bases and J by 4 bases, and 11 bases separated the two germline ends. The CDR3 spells CSVEDPELADTQYF. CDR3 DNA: TGCAGCGTTGAAGATCCCGAACTAGCAGATACGCAGTATTTT.

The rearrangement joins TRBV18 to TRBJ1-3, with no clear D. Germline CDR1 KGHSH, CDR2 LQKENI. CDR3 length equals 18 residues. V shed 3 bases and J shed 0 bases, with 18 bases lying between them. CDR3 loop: CASSPIPILQFSGNTIYF. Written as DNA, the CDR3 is TGTGCCAGCTCACCCATACCGATTTTACAGTTCTCTGGAAACACCATATATTTT.

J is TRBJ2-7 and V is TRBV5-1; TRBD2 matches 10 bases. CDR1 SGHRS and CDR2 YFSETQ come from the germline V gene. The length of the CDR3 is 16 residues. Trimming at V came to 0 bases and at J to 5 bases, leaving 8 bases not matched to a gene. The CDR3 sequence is CASSLASGRASNEQYF. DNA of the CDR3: TGCGCCAGCAGCTTGGCCAGCGGGAGGGCCTCTAACGAGCAGTACTTC.

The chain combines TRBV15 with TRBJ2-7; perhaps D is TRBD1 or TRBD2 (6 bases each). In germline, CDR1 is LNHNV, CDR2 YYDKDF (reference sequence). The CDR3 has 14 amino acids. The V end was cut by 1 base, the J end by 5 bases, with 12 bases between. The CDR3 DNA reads TGTGCCACCAGCAGAGGGGGGGCGCTGGACGAGCAGTACTTC. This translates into CATSRGGALDEQYF. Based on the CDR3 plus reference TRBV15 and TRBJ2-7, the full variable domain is DAMVIQNPRYQVTQFGKPVTLSCSQTLNHNVMYWYQQKSSQAPKLLFHYYDKDFNNEADTPDNFQSRRPNTSFCFLDIRSPGLGDTAMYLCATSRGGALDEQYFGPGTRLTVT.

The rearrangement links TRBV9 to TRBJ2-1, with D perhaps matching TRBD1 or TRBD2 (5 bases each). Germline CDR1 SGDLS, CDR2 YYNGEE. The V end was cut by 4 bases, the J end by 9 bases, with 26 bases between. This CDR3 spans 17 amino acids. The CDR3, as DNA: TGTGCCAGCAGCTCAGGGAGACTCCACACCGCATCGGGTGAGCAGTTCTTC. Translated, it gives CASSSGRLHTASGEQFF.

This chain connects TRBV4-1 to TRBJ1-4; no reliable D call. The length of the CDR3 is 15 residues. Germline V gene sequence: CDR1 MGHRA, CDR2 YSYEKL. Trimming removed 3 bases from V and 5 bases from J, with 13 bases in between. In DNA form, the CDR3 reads TGCGCCAGCAGCCAGCGGTCGTTAGAAAATGAAAAACTGTTTTTT. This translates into CASSQRSLENEKLFF.

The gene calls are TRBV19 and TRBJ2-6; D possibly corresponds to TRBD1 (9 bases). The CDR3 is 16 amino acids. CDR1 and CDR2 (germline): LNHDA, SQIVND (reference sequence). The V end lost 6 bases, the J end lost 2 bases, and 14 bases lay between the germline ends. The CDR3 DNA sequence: TGTGCCAGTAGGCGGGGGGACAGGGCTGGGGCCAACGTCCTGACTTTC. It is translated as CASRRGDRAGANVLTF.

This chain's CDR3 is CASSVGLDNEQFF. The CDR3 region has the DNA TGCGCCAGCAGCGTCGGACTCGACAATGAGCAGTTCTTC. The V and J genes are TRBV5-1 and TRBJ2-1; a possible D gene is TRBD2 (5 bases). This CDR3 region has 13 residues. The V gene's germline CDR1 is SGHRS and CDR2 YFSETQ. V lost 4 bases to trimming and J lost 5 bases, with 10 bases between them.

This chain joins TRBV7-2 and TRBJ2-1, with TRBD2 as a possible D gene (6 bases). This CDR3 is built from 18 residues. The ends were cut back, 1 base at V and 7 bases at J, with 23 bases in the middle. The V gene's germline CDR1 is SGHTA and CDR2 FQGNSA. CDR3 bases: TGTGCCAGCAGCTTAGGTAGAGGAGGGCGCCGCTATGCGAATGAGCAGTTCTTC. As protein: CASSLGRGGRRYANEQFF.

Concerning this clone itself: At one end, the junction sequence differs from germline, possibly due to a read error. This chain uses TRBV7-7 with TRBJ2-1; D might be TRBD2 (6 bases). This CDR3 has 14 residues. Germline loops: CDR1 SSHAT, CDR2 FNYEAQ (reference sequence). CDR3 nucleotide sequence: TGTGCTAGCAGCCCAAAGGGACTTCCCAATGAGCAGTTCTTC. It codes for CASSPKGLPNEQFF.

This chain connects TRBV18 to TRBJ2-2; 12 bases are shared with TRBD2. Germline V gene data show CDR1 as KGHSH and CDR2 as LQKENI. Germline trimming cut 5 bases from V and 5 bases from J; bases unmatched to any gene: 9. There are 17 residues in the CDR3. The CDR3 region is CASSARTSGIRTGELFF. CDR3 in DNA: TGTGCCAGCTCAGCGCGGACTAGCGGGATACGTACCGGGGAGCTGTTTTTT.

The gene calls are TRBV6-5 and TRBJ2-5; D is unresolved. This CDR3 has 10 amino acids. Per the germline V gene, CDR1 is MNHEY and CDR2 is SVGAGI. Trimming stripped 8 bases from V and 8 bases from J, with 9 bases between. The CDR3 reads CASGISTQYF. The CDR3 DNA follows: TGTGCCAGCGGGATTAGCACCCAGTACTTC.

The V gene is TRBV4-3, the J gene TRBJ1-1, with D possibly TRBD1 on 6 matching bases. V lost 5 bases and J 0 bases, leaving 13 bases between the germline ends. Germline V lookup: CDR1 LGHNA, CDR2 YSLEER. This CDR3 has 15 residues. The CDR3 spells CASSEGGVLNTEAFF. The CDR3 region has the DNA TGCGCCAGCAGCGAGGGGGGGGTTTTGAACACTGAAGCTTTCTTT.

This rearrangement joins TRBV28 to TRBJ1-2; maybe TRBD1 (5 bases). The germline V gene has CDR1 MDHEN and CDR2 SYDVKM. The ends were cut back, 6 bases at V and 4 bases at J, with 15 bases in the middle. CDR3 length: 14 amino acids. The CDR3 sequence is CASSAPGRPYGYTF. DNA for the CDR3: TGTGCCAGCAGCGCTCCGGGACGTCCCTATGGCTACACCTTC.

CDR3 nucleotides: TGCGCCAGCAGTTTTACAGGGGAGTATGGCTACACCTTC. Translated, it gives CASSFTGEYGYTF. This sequence joins TRBV5-1 and TRBJ1-2, with TRBD1 matching 7 bases. The CDR3 is made up of 13 amino acids. After removal of 5 bases from V and 5 bases from J, the junction contained 6 bases not matched to a gene. Germline-derived CDR1 and CDR2 are SGHRS and YFSETQ.

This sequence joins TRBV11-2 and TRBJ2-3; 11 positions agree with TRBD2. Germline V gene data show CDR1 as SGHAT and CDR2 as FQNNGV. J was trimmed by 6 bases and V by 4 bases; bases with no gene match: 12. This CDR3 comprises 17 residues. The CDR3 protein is CASSSLWTTSGSDTQYF. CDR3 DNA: TGTGCCAGCAGCTCACTTTGGACCACTAGCGGGAGTGATACGCAGTATTTT.

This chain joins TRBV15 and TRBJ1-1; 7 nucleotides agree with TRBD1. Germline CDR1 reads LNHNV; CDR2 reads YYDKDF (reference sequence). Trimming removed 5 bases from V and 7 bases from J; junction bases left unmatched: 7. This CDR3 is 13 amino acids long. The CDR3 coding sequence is TGTGCCACCAGCTGGGGGCGGGACAGTGAAGCTTTCTTT. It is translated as CATSWGRDSEAFF.

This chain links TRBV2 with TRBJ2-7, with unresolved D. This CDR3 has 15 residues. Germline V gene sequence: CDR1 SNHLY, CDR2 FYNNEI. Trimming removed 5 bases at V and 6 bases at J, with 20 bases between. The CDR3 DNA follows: TGTGCCAGCAGTACACCACCCCTGAACCGGGTCGAGCAGTACTTC. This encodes CASSTPPLNRVEQYF.

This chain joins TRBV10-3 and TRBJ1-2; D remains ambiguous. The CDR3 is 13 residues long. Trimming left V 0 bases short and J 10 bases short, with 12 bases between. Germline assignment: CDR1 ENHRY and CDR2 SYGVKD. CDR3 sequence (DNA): TGTGCCATCAGTGAGTCGGCAGCAGTTAACTACACCTTC. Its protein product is CAISESAAVNYTF.

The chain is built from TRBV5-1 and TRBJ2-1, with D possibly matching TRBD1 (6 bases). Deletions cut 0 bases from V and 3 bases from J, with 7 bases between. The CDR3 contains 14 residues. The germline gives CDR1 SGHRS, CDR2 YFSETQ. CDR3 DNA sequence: TGCGCCAGCAGCTTGGGGGACAACTACAATGAGCAGTTCTTC. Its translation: CASSLGDNYNEQFF. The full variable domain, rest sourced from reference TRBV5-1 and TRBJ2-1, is KAGVTQTPRYLIKTRGQQVTLSCSPISGHRSVSWYQQTPGQGLQFLFEYFSETQRNKGNFPGRFSGRQFSNSRSEMNVSTLELGDSALYLCASSLGDNYNEQFFGPGTRLTVL.

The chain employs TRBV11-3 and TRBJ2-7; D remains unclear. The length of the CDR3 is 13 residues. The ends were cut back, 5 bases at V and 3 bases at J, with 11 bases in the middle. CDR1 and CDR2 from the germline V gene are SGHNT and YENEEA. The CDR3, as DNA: TGTGCCAGCAGCAAAGGGCAGAACTACGAGCAGTACTTC. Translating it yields CASSKGQNYEQYF.